This T cell receptor beta chain was recorded in a study of shared clonotypes between healthy human individuals. Findings and limits, study-wide: Genetic and exposure-history diversity was limited by the small donor number.

The germline V and J ends were trimmed by 3 bases and 0 bases, with 11 bases remaining between them. The germline V gene encodes CDR1 SGHRS and CDR2 YFSETQ. This CDR3 spans 15 amino acids. The deep-level immunoSEQ assay was used. Splitting of each subset's genomic DNA was done evenly across several immunoSEQ plates. The assay was immunoSEQ multiplex PCR, and TCRdb's table has in-frame clones only and misses some. The sample has 470,000 or so clones; roughly 80% are singletons. HIV-negative, healthy adults without recent acute infections or vaccinations were the donors. This clone has just one count. Its antigen is not identified.

The V and J genes are TRBV5-1 and TRBJ2-3; TRBD2 is a possible D gene (5 bases). Sequenced material: PBMCs. The TCR was taken from a woman aged 40 to 49 in good health. Some clones in this sample may be carry-over from other donors' samples. The CDR3 bases are TGCGCCAGCAGCTCTAGCTTATCTAGCACAGATACGCAGTATTTT. It specifies CASSSSLSSTDTQYF.